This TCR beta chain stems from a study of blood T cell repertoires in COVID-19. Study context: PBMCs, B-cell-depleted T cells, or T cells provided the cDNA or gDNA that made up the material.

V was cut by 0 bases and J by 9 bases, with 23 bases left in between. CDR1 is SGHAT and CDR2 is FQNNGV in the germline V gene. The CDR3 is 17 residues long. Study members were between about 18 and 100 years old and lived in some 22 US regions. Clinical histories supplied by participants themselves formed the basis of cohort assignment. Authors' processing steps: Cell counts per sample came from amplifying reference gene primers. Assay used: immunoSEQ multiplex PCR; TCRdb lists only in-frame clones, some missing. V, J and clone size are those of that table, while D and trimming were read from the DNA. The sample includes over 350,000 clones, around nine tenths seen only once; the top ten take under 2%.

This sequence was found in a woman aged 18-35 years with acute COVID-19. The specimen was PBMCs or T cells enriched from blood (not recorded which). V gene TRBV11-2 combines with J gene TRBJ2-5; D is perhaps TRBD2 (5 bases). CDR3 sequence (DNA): TGTGCCAGCAGCTTAGAAGGCGAAGGTCGAGGGAAAGAAGCCCAGTACTTC. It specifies CASSLEGEGRGKEAQYF.